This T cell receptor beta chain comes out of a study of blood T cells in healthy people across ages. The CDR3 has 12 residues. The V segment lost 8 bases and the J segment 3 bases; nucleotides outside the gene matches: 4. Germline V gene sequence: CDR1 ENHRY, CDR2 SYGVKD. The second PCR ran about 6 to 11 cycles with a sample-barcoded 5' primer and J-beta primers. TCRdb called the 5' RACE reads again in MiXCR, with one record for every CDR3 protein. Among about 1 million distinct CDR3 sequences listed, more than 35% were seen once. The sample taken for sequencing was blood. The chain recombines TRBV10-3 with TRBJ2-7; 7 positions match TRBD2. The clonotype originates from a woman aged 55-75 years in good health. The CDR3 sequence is CAIGGSLYEQYF. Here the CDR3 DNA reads TGTGCCATCGGCGGGAGTCTCTACGAGCAGTACTTC.